This TCR beta chain was obtained from a study of T-cell reconstitution after alpha-beta-depleted transplantation in children. In this sample, this clonotype turned up many times. The antigen remains unidentified. Unique molecular identifiers were built into the TCRbeta library. Each CDR3 protein gets one entry after TCRdb re-called the PCR reads with MiXCR. The sample carries some 200,000 distinct CDR3 sequences, under 8.5% recorded once. Study-wide results and limits: Several hundred graft clones that had expanded were reportedly the source of alpha-beta T cells about two months after transplant. Newly made T cells mostly supplied T-cell counts and diversity one year after transplant. High day-60 TCRbeta diversity in some patients came from surviving recipient T cells and thymic progenitors.

Germline CDR1 MNHNS, CDR2 SASEGT. The CDR3 sequence is 11 residues long. The V and J ends lost 7 bases and 2 bases respectively, with 0 bases between them. Specimen: PBMCs, collected before TCRalphabeta/CD19-depleted stem cell transplant. The chain couples TRBV6-1 to TRBJ2-6; no firm D call. This receptor was obtained from a boy younger than 10 with acute lymphoblastic leukemia, due to receive a stem cell transplant. The CDR3 spells CASTGANVLTF. CDR3 nucleotide sequence: TGTGCCAGCACTGGGGCCAACGTCCTGACTTTC.